This paragraph covers one T cell receptor (beta chain) sequence. Its matching antigen is unknown. The data belong to a study of T cell responses to AZD1222 COVID-19 vaccine. In the study overall: The study pooled second doses at about 4 or about 12 weeks.

TCRdb keeps only in-frame clones here, not all; method: immunoSEQ multiplex PCR. The sample includes 70,000 to 90,000 clones, roughly 90% of them seen just once. Study-level findings and limits: Of the AZD1222 recipients, only 5 or 6 were seropositive at baseline. A mostly white British donor set with more females was recruited, and clonal diversity was possibly underestimated.

The sequence was obtained from an adult in good health. The specimen comprised peripheral blood, sampled on day 0 of AZD1222 vaccination.

CDR3 nucleotides: TGTGCCAGCAGCGTAGGCCCACTACAAGAGACCCAGTACTTC. This codes for CASSVGPLQETQYF. This rearrangement joins TRBV9 to TRBJ2-5; D is ambiguous. V dropped 0 bases and J dropped 2 bases, with 8 bases sitting between them. This CDR3 is built from 14 residues. Germline values: CDR1 SGDLS, CDR2 YYNGEE.